The clone carrying this T cell receptor beta chain was seen more than once but under ten times. No antigen is known for it. Regarding time point: blood at routine non-recurrence follow-up after resection. Every TCR cDNA molecule bore a unique molecular identifier. TCRdb fed the 5' RACE reads into MiXCR, producing one record per CDR3 protein. The sample lists about 70,000 distinct CDR3 sequences, about 8.2% occurring once. The data are from a study of spatial heterogeneity in lung cancer. Study at large: Samples came from 72 TRACERx patients with untreated early-stage lung cancer. Unique TCR and UMI combinations averaged more than ten appearances each in raw reads. Study results and limitations: Ubiquitous expanded tumor TCRs appeared in blood more at resection than follow-up.

The CDR3 is 18 amino acids. Trimming removed 6 bases from V and 4 bases from J; junction bases left unmatched: 14. CDR1 is MNHNY and CDR2 is SVGAGI in the germline V gene (reference sequence). The receptor was derived from a female donor with early-stage non-small cell lung cancer. The sample here was PBMCs, taken at follow-up. This chain connects TRBV6-6 to TRBJ2-3, with 12 nucleotides matching TRBD2. CDR3 protein: CASRPPSGRAIHPDTQYF. CDR3 bases: TGTGCCAGCAGGCCACCTAGCGGGAGGGCCATTCATCCAGATACGCAGTATTTT.